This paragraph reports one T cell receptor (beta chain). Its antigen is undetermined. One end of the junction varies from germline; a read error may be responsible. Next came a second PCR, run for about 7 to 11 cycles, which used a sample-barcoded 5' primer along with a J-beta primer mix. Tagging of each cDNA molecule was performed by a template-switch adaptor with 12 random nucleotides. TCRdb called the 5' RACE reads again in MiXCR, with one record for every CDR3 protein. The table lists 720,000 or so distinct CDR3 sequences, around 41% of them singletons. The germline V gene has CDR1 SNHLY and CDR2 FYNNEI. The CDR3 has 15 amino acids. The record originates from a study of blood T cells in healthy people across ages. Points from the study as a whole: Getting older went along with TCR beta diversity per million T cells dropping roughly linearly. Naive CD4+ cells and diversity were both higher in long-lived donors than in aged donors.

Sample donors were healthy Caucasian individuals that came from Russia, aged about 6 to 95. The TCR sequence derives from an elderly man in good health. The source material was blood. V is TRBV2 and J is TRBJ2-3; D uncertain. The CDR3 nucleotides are TGTGCCAGCAGTGACCGGGCCAGAAGCACAGATACGGAGTATTTT. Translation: CASSDRARSTDTEYF.